These T cell receptor beta chains were read from a single sample in a study of CD8+CD57+ T cells in acquired aplastic anemia. TCRdb processed the reads anew with MiXCR; each CDR3 protein has one entry. This sample has roughly 86,000 distinct CDR3 sequences; approximately 46% occur once, and the top ten carry around 63%. The sample comprised sorted CD4+, CD8+, or CD8+CD57+ T cells (not recorded which) from PBMCs. The receptor source for this set is a human donor in good health, serving as a control. Each CDR3 is given with its conserved first and last residue. The D gene is left open where the match is weak. Part of the rows lack a size; the others show once, few, many or a class for expanded clones.

abundance: .; v_gene: TRBV9; j_gene: TRBJ2-1; d_gene: .; CDR3nt: TGTGCCAGCAGCGTAGATGACTATCCGACGAATGAGCAGTTCTTC; CDR3aa: CASSVDDYPTNEQFF
abundance: .; v_gene: TRBV19; j_gene: TRBJ1-2; d_gene: .; CDR3nt: TGTGCCAGTAAATTAGGGGGTACGAACTATGGCTACACCTTC; CDR3aa: CASKLGGTNYGYTF
abundance: .; v_gene: TRBV6-5; j_gene: TRBJ2-7; d_gene: .; CDR3nt: TGTGCCAGCAGTTACGACACCTCCTACGAGCAGTACTTC; CDR3aa: CASSYDTSYEQYF
abundance: .; v_gene: TRBV29-1; j_gene: TRBJ2-5; d_gene: TRBD1; CDR3nt: TGCAGCGTTGAGGATGGACAGGGGAAAGAGACCCAGTACTTC; CDR3aa: CSVEDGQGKETQYF
abundance: many; v_gene: TRBV29-1; j_gene: TRBJ1-2; d_gene: .; CDR3nt: TGCAGCGTTGAAGATCCCCAGACCAGGGTAACTAACTATGGCTACACCTTC; CDR3aa: CSVEDPQTRVTNYGYTF
abundance: many; v_gene: TRBV5-5; j_gene: TRBJ1-2; d_gene: .; CDR3nt: TGTGCCAGCAGCTCCCCCCAGGGGCCCTATGGCTACACCTTC; CDR3aa: CASSSPQGPYGYTF
abundance: many; v_gene: TRBV19; j_gene: TRBJ2-7; d_gene: TRBD1; CDR3nt: TGTGCCAGTAGCGAGACAATGACAGGGGCTTACGAGCAGTACTTC; CDR3aa: CASSETMTGAYEQYF
abundance: many; v_gene: TRBV14; j_gene: TRBJ1-1; d_gene: .; CDR3nt: TGTGCCAGCAGCCAGAACGAAATGAACACTGAAGCTTTCTTT; CDR3aa: CASSQNEMNTEAFF
abundance: .; v_gene: TRBV29-1; j_gene: TRBJ1-2; d_gene: .; CDR3nt: TGCAGCGTTGGGGGGGTACCGGGGTGGGGCTATGGCTACACCTTC; CDR3aa: CSVGGVPGWGYGYTF
abundance: .; v_gene: TRBV10-2; j_gene: TRBJ2-3; d_gene: .; CDR3nt: TGTGCCAGCAGTGACGGGGCAGGGGGGGATACGCAGTATTTT; CDR3aa: CASSDGAGGDTQYF
abundance: .; v_gene: TRBV10-3; j_gene: TRBJ2-2; d_gene: .; CDR3nt: TGTGCCATCAGTCGAGAGGCCGGGGGGCAAACGAACACCGGGGAGCTGTTTTTT; CDR3aa: CAISREAGGQTNTGELFF
abundance: many; v_gene: TRBV15; j_gene: TRBJ1-1; d_gene: .; CDR3nt: TGTGCCACCAGCAGAGAATCCGCGAGGGACACTGAAGCTTTCTTT; CDR3aa: CATSRESARDTEAFF
abundance: .; v_gene: TRBV6-1; j_gene: TRBJ1-2; d_gene: .; CDR3nt: TGTGCCAGCAGGCCGGACGGGGCCAGCTATGGCTACACCTTC; CDR3aa: CASRPDGASYGYTF
abundance: .; v_gene: TRBV30; j_gene: TRBJ2-6; d_gene: .; CDR3nt: TGTGCCTGGACAGTTTTCTCTGGGGCCAACGTCCTGACTTTC; CDR3aa: CAWTVFSGANVLTF
abundance: .; v_gene: TRBV25-1; j_gene: TRBJ1-2; d_gene: TRBD1; CDR3nt: TGTGCCAGCAGTCATCAGGGGGCTAACTATGGCTACACCTTC; CDR3aa: CASSHQGANYGYTF
abundance: many; v_gene: TRBV7-7; j_gene: TRBJ2-7; d_gene: .; CDR3nt: TGTGCTAGCAGCTTAGCGCCAGGGTCAACCTACGAGCAGTACTTC; CDR3aa: CASSLAPGSTYEQYF